The present TCR beta chain was sequenced within a study of response to subunit inactivated influenza vaccine. The length of the CDR3 is 13 residues. With 6 bases clipped from V and 3 bases from J, the junction kept 2 bases outside the gene matches. MiXCR was run by TCRdb on the RT-PCR reads, yielding one entry per CDR3 protein. The sample yields around 600,000 distinct CDR3 sequences, about 11% seen once. In addition, the sample was reused for a study of T cells expressing NK-cell markers. This second study notes: Libraries used 5'RACE template switching adding universal primer site and UMIs. TCR beta repertoires came from sorted CD3+CD56+NKG2C+, CD3+CD56+NKG2C- and CD3+CD56-NKG2C+ T cells. Just one sequenced donor of eight was HCMV-seronegative, while seven were seropositive. In several donors, dominant CD3+CD56+NKG2C+ clones formed roughly 1.0-7.5% of CD8+ cells.

The sequence came from a man between 45 and 60 years old who received an inactivated influenza vaccine. The specimen was PBMCs from blood, collected on the day of vaccination. The rearrangement links TRBV12-3 or TRBV12-4 to TRBJ2-7; 10 nucleotides line up with TRBD1. The CDR3 protein is CASRGQGLYEQYF. DNA of the CDR3: TGTGCCAGCAGGGGACAGGGGCTCTACGAGCAGTACTTC.